This is a list of T cell receptor beta chains from one sample in a study of identical twins. TCRdb ran MiXCR on the 5' RACE reads and lists one entry per CDR3 protein. The data hold just under 550,000 distinct CDR3 sequences, with roughly 15% observed a single time. These sequences were also reported in another study, on yellow fever vaccine responses in identical twins.

Material: CD4+ T cells sorted from blood. These receptors were collected from a woman under 30 in good health. The CDR3 runs from the conserved cysteine through the conserved F or W. D genes are given only for firm matches. Only some rows state a clone size, as once, few, many or a class for expanded clones.

clone_size j_call cdr3_length v_call d_call cdr3_aa cdr3_nt
. TRBJ2-2 15 TRBV20-1 TRBD1 CSARNRGGVTGELFF TGCAGTGCTAGGAACAGGGGTGGGGTCACCGGGGAGCTGTTTTTT
. TRBJ2-5 14 TRBV12-3/TRBV12-4 . CASSLRGREETQYF TGTGCCAGCAGTTTAAGGGGCAGGGAAGAGACCCAGTACTTC
. TRBJ2-1 15 TRBV11-2 TRBD2 CASSFGLAGTNEQFF TGTGCCAGCAGCTTTGGACTAGCGGGAACCAATGAGCAGTTCTTC
few TRBJ1-4 16 TRBV12-3/TRBV12-4 TRBD1 CASSHGQGATNEKLFF TGTGCCAGCAGTCACGGACAGGGGGCAACTAATGAAAAACTGTTTTTT
. TRBJ2-5 12 TRBV10-2 . CASNSDRGTQYF TGCGCCAGCAACTCGGACCGGGGGACCCAGTACTTC
many TRBJ2-5 19 TRBV24-1 TRBD2 CATSDPGTSGRAYQETQYF TGTGCCACCAGTGATCCCGGGACTAGCGGGAGGGCCTATCAAGAGACCCAGTACTTC
few TRBJ2-5 15 TRBV5-1 . CASSPALRDQETQYF TGCGCCAGCAGCCCAGCCCTCCGGGACCAAGAGACCCAGTACTTC
. TRBJ2-7 17 TRBV11-3 TRBD2 CASSKTSGRALSYEQYF TGTGCCAGCAGCAAGACTAGCGGGAGGGCCCTTAGCTACGAGCAGTACTTC
few TRBJ2-1 15 TRBV20-1 TRBD2 CSATVPGLGTNEQFF TGCAGTGCCACGGTTCCGGGACTAGGCACGAATGAGCAGTTCTTC
. TRBJ2-2 17 TRBV18 TRBD1 CASSPRGRPANTGELFF TGTGCCAGCTCACCCAGGGGGCGCCCGGCGAACACCGGGGAGCTGTTTTTT
few TRBJ1-1 13 TRBV2 . CASSGGLGREAFF TGTGCCAGCAGTGGGGGCCTAGGGAGAGAAGCTTTCTTT
few TRBJ2-3 14 TRBV29-1 TRBD2 CSVAGLAGVDTQYF TGCAGCGTGGCTGGACTAGCGGGAGTCGATACGCAGTATTTT
few TRBJ2-1 15 TRBV3-1 . CASSRGASSYNEQFF TGTGCCAGCAGCCGAGGGGCCAGCTCCTACAATGAGCAGTTCTTC
. TRBJ2-1 14 TRBV15 . CATSRATSSNEQFF TGTGCCACCAGCAGAGCAACTAGCAGCAATGAGCAGTTCTTC
few TRBJ2-3 16 TRBV20-1 . CSASAPRDTGTDTQYF TGCAGTGCTTCCGCCCCTCGGGACACAGGCACAGATACGCAGTATTTT
few TRBJ2-1 15 TRBV7-6 TRBD2 CASRQGLAGVNEQFF TGTGCCAGCAGGCAGGGACTAGCGGGGGTCAATGAGCAGTTCTTC
many TRBJ1-5 13 TRBV5-1 . CASSTEPNQPQHF TGCGCCAGCAGCACGGAACCCAATCAGCCCCAGCATTTT
. TRBJ1-4 14 TRBV9 . CASSVDEGGTKLFF TGTGCCAGCAGCGTAGACGAGGGGGGAACAAAACTGTTTTTT